This TCR beta chain was captured by sequencing in a study of immune cell composition in non-small cell lung cancer. Assay used: immunoSEQ multiplex PCR; TCRdb lists only in-frame clones, some missing. The sample carries about 470 clones, 60% to 85% recorded once. Germline CDR1 is SGHTA and CDR2 is FQGNSA. The CDR3 contains 16 residues. V shed 1 base and J shed 1 base, with 14 bases lying between them. The clonotype comes from a human donor with non-small cell lung cancer. Sample: lung tumor tissue. The J gene is TRBJ2-7, the V gene TRBV7-2, with a weak D call TRBD1 (6 bases). CDR3 region: CASSLVGQGRSYEQYF. In DNA, the CDR3 is TGTGCCAGCAGCTTAGTGGGCCAGGGGCGGTCCTACGAGCAGTACTTC.